This T cell receptor (beta chain) stems from a study of blood T cell repertoires in COVID-19. For the study at large: From the United States, Italy and Spain came samples of acute and convalescent COVID-19. The cDNA or gDNA used as material had been derived from T cells, B-cell-depleted T cells, or PBMCs.

Original processing notes: Estimation of nucleated cell counts was performed using reference gene primer amplification. Assay used: immunoSEQ multiplex PCR; TCRdb lists only in-frame clones, some missing. That table furnishes V, J and clone size, whereas the DNA furnished D and trimming. The sample carries roughly 200,000 clones, approximately 83% recorded once. Patients at the Seattle site were enrolled during active infection and followed longitudinally. The CDR3 has 16 amino acids. Germline lookup yields CDR1 KGHDR and CDR2 SFDVKD. V was clipped by 4 bases and J by 12 bases; unmatched bases: 17. The sequence derives from a woman in her thirties or forties with COVID-19, enrolled during active disease. V usage is TRBV24-1 and J usage is TRBJ2-1, with 7 bases identical to TRBD2. The sample comprised peripheral blood. The CDR3 spells CATSESTSKELFRQFF. In DNA form, the CDR3 reads TGTGCCACCAGTGAGTCGACTAGCAAGGAGCTTTTTCGGCAGTTCTTC.